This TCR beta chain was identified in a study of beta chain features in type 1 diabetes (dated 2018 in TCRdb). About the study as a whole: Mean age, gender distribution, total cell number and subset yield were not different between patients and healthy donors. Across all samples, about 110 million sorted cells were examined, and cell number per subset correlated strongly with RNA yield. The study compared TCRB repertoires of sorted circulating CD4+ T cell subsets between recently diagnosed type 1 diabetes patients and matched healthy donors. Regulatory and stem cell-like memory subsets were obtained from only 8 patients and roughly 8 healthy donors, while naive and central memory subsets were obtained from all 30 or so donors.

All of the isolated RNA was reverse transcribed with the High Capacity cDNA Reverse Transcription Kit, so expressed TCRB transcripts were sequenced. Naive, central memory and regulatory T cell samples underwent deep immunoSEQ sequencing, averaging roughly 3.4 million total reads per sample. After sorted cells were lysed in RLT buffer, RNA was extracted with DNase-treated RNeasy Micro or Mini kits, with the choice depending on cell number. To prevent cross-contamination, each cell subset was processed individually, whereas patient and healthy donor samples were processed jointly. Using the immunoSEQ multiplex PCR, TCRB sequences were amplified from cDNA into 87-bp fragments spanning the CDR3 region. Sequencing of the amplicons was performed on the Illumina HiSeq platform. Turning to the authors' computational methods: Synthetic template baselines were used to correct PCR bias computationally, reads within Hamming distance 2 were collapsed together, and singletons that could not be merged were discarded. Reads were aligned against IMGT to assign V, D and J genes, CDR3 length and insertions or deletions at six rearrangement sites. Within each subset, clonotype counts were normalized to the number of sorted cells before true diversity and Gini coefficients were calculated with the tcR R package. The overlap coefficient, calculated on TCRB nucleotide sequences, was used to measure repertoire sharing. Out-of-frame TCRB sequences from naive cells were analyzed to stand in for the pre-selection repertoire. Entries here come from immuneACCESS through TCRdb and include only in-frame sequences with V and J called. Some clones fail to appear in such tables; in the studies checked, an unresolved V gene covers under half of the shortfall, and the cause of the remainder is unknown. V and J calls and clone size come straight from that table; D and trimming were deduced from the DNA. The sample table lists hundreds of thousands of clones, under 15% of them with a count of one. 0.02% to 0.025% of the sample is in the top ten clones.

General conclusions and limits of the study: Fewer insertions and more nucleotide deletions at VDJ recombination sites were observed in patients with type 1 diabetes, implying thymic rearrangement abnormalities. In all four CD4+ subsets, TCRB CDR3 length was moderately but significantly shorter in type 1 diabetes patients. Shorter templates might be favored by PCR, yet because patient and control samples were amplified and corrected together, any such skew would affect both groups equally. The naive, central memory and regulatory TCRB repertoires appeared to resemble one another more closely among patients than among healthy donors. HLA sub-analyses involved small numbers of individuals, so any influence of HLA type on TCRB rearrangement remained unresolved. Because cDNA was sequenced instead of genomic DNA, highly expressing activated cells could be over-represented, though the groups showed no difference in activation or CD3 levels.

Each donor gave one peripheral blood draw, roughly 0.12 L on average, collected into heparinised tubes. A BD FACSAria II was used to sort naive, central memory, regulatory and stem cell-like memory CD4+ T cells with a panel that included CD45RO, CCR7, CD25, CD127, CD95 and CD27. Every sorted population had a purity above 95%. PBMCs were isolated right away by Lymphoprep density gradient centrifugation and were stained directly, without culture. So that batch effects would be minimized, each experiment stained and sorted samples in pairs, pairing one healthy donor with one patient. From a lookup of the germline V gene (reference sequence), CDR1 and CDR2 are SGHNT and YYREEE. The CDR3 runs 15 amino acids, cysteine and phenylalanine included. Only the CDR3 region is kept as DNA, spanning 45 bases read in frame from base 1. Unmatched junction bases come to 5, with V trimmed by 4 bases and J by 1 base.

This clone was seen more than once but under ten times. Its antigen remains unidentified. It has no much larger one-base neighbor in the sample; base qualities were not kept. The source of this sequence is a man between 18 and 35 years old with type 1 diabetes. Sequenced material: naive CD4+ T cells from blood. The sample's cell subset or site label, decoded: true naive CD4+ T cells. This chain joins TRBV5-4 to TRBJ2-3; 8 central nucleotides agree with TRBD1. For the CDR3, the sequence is CASSPPDRGTDTQYF. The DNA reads TGTGCCAGCAGCCCACCGGACAGGGGCACAGATACGCAGTATTTT.